Described below is a single TCR beta chain sequence and its context. This clone's antigen is unknown. Qualities for individual bases were not recorded, and no much larger clone is one base off. The sample is drawn from a study of post-analysis software for immune sequencing data (dated by TCRdb to the mid-2010s). General notes on the study: The recorded disease courses included relapsing-remitting, secondary progressive and progressive-relapsing multiple sclerosis, and some patients had no subtype annotation. The patient repertoires were set against under 12 previously published healthy control repertoires from donors whose ages ranged from about 6 to 27 years. A subset of samples was prepared in parallel using single-end sample barcoding, then pooled and co-amplified after Illumina adapter ligation. What the study reported, not specific to this receptor: When samples were clustered directly using the F measure, samples prepared in the same batch co-clustered strongly, which prompted a batch-effect correction. Compared with controls, multiple sclerosis patients had significantly lower normalized Chao1 diversity, a finding suggesting substantial peripheral T-cell clonal expansion. The control group was slightly older than the multiple sclerosis patient group. Patients showed significantly higher frequencies than controls for a handful of TRBV segments, among them TRBV5-6, TRBV5-1 and TRBV20-1.

Library preparation was by PCR. Sequenced on an Illumina HiSeq 2500. Unique molecular identifiers were incorporated into TCR beta cDNA libraries to reduce PCR and sequencing biases. Some 500,000 cDNA molecules were obtained for every 1 to 10 million input T cells, so each molecule roughly corresponded to one T cell. The same protocol used for the earlier healthy control dataset was applied to prepare and sequence the patient libraries. Samples belonging to the same batch were prepared together, multiplexed and sequenced on a shared HiSeq lane. On the authors' methods: Raw barcoded reads were processed with MIGEC, discarding single-read molecular identifier groups before consensus assembly and CDR3 extraction. VDJtools was used for post-analysis of the clonotype tables, and diversity was normalized by down-sampling every dataset to the size of the smallest sample. Repertoire overlap clustering matched CDR3 amino acid but not nucleotide sequences to correct batch-related cross-sample contamination. TCRdb cleaned the public reads at Q25 with fastp, built clones with MiXCR and kept in-frame beta chains. Here each entry gathers all rows of one CDR3 protein and keeps the most common genes and DNA. In this record, the V and J calls reflect TCRdb's handling and not the investigators' own analysis. This sample comprises about 680,000 distinct CDR3 sequences, approximately 59% of them detected only once. The ten most abundant clones make up 11% of the sample.

Between the V and J ends, shortened by 7 bases and 2 bases respectively, the junction contains 13 bases. Reading from cysteine to phenylalanine, the CDR3 counts 13 amino acids. The retained sequence is limited to the CDR3, 39 bases, with the frame set at the first base. Via the germline V gene, CDR1 is SQVTM and CDR2 ANQGSEA. TCR beta repertoires were profiled from peripheral blood of about a dozen young patients with multiple sclerosis to demonstrate the VDJtools post-analysis software. Multiple sclerosis patients were children and adolescents aged about 6 to 17 years. The chain employs TRBV29-1 and TRBJ2-3; no D segment can be confidently identified. The sequencing sample was made of blood. The sequence derives from a girl aged 2-15 years with multiple sclerosis. CDR3 loop: CSGRIEPTDTQYF. Read as DNA, the sequence is TGCAGCGGTAGAATTGAGCCCACAGATACGCAGTATTTT.